The 31 T cell receptor beta chains in this list originate from one sample, sequenced in a study of T cells after yellow fever vaccination. TCRdb reprocessed the 5' RACE reads via MiXCR and lists one record per CDR3 protein. The sample includes about 630,000 distinct CDR3 sequences, roughly 12% of them seen just once. The starting material was PBMCs, obtained on the day of the yellow fever booster vaccination. The receptor source for this set is a man younger than 40 who received the YFV17D yellow fever vaccine.

This clonotype was seen a few times. The chain employs TRBV20-1 and TRBJ2-1, with TRBD2 matching 9 bases. Germline V gene data show CDR1 as DFQATT and CDR2 as SNEGSKA (reference sequence). J was trimmed by 4 bases and V by 8 bases; bases with no gene match: 6. The length of the CDR3 is 13 residues. The CDR3 protein is CSYTSGLYNEQFF. In DNA, the CDR3 is TGCAGTTATACTAGCGGGCTATACAATGAGCAGTTCTTC.

V is TRBV5-5 and J is TRBJ2-7, with D hard to call. This CDR3 is 15 amino acids long. From germline, CDR1 is SGHKS and CDR2 YYEKEE (reference sequence). The V and J ends lost 1 base and 2 bases respectively, with 13 bases between them. CDR3 nucleotides: TGTGCCAGCAGCTTGACCCCGTTTGACCCCTACGAGCAGTACTTC. Protein: CASSLTPFDPYEQYF.

This clonotype has ten or more counts. The J gene is TRBJ2-7, the V gene TRBV29-1; 9 bases match TRBD1. With V trimmed by 2 bases and J by 3 bases, 5 bases remained unmatched. There are 14 residues in the CDR3. CDR1 is SQVTM and CDR2 is ANQGSEA in the germline V gene. For the CDR3, the DNA is TGCAGCGTTGAACATACGACAGGGGGCTACGAGCAGTACTTC. Translated, it gives CSVEHTTGGYEQYF.

About this clonotype itself: A read error may produce the germline difference seen at one junction end. The chain has TRBV6-1 and TRBJ2-6, with TRBD1 as a possible D gene (5 bases). The germline gives CDR1 MNHNS, CDR2 SASEGT. The CDR3 is 14 residues long. Here the CDR3 DNA reads TGTGCCGCCAAAACCACGGCTGGGGCCAACGTCCCGACTTTC. This encodes CAAKTTAGANVPTF.

The chain links TRBV9 to TRBJ1-2; tentatively, D is TRBD1 (5 bases). In germline, CDR1 is SGDLS, CDR2 YYNGEE. This CDR3 has 14 residues. Trimming cost V 0 bases and J 8 bases, with 14 bases left between them. CDR3 nucleotides: TGTGCCAGCAGCGTAGGGCAGGGTAACGGGGGCTACACCTTC. Its protein product is CASSVGQGNGGYTF.

The chain is built from TRBV6-2 or TRBV6-3 and TRBJ2-2; 8 bases map to TRBD2. The ends lost 10 bases at V and 1 base at J; junction bases unmatched: 11. From germline, CDR1 is MNHEY and CDR2 SVGEGT. CDR3 length: 16 amino acids. CDR3 amino acids: CATLGWREVNTGELFF. The CDR3 DNA follows: TGTGCCACTTTGGGTTGGCGGGAGGTGAACACCGGGGAGCTGTTTTTT.

The chain carries TRBV6-1 and TRBJ2-5, with 7 bases fitting TRBD1. CDR1 MNHNS and CDR2 SASEGT come from the germline V gene. The CDR3 runs 15 residues. V was clipped by 8 bases and J by 2 bases; unmatched bases: 11. The DNA of the CDR3 is TGTGCCAGCGGCCCTAGGGGGCTGGAGCAAGAGACCCAGTACTTC. As protein: CASGPRGLEQETQYF.

The chain has TRBV12-3 or TRBV12-4 and TRBJ2-1; D perhaps matches TRBD2 (5 bases). V lost 7 bases, J lost 0 bases, and 10 bases lay in between. The CDR3 extends over 14 amino acids. CDR3 in amino acids: CASIVSDSYNEQFF. The CDR3 bases are TGTGCCAGCATCGTTAGCGACTCCTACAATGAGCAGTTCTTC.

This clonotype was observed a handful of times. V gene TRBV6-1 combines with J gene TRBJ2-7; possibly TRBD2 for D (6 bases). Germline V gene sequence: CDR1 MNHNS, CDR2 SASEGT. CDR3 length: 15 amino acids. Trimming removed 6 bases from V and 3 bases from J, with 18 bases in between. CDR3 bases: TGTGCCAGCAGCCCTAAAAGGGACTGGGTCTACGAGCAGTACTTC. Encoded protein: CASSPKRDWVYEQYF.

This clonotype was detected only a few times. The genes are TRBV7-2 and TRBJ2-5; D gene unclear. V was clipped by 2 bases and J by 4 bases, with 5 bases between them. Germline assignment: CDR1 SGHTA and CDR2 FQGNSA. This CDR3 has 12 amino acids. CDR3 coding DNA: TGTGCCAGCAGCTTAAAGGGAGAGACCCAGTACTTC. This codes for CASSLKGETQYF.

This clonotype was counted between two and nine times. This chain links TRBV11-2 with TRBJ2-7; D ambiguous. V gave up 7 bases and J gave up 2 bases, with 15 bases separating them. The CDR3 totals 14 residues. Germline V gene data show CDR1 as SGHAT and CDR2 as FQNNGV. This chain's CDR3 is CASTLRIGPYEQYF. In nucleotides, the CDR3 is TGTGCCAGCACCCTTAGAATAGGACCCTACGAGCAGTACTTC.

This sequence joins TRBV11-2 and TRBJ2-3; TRBD2 aligns across 10 bases. The CDR3 extends over 19 amino acids. Unmatched junction bases numbered 15, after V lost 5 bases and J lost 1 base. Germline V lookup: CDR1 SGHAT, CDR2 FQNNGV. CDR3 sequence: CASSPRAWVGTSGTDTQYF. The CDR3 region has the DNA TGTGCCAGCAGCCCACGCGCCTGGGTAGGGACTAGCGGCACAGATACGCAGTATTTT.

This clonotype has only a few counts. The chain is built from TRBV24-1 and TRBJ2-2; D gene uncertain. With 1 base removed from V and 2 bases from J, the gap between germline ends came to 19 bases. CDR3 length equals 19 residues. Germline assignment: CDR1 KGHDR and CDR2 SFDVKD. The CDR3 coding sequence is TGTGCCACCAGTGATTTAAGTGTTGGAGCTAGTTTAAACACCGGGGAGCTGTTTTTT. Translation: CATSDLSVGASLNTGELFF.

This clonotype was observed a handful of times. This chain links TRBV10-3 with TRBJ2-3; 8 bases line up with TRBD2. Per the germline V gene, CDR1 is ENHRY and CDR2 is SYGVKD. The CDR3 length is 16 residues. The V and J ends lost 4 bases and 0 bases, in that order; junction bases with no gene match: 6. CDR3 bases: TGTGCCATCAGTGGGGGTACTAGCGGTAGCACAGATACGCAGTATTTT. It yields the protein CAISGGTSGSTDTQYF.

This clonotype was recorded a few times. The J gene is TRBJ2-7, the V gene TRBV7-2; possible D gene TRBD1, 6 bases. In germline, CDR1 is SGHTA, CDR2 FQGNSA. The CDR3 is 14 amino acids. V was trimmed by 4 bases and J by 2 bases, leaving 12 bases between them. The CDR3: CASSSRGLAYEQYF. The CDR3, as DNA: TGTGCCAGCAGCTCCAGGGGCCTCGCCTACGAGCAGTACTTC.

This clonotype has just a few counts. The chain uses TRBV24-1 and TRBJ2-1, with 9 bases identical to TRBD1. In germline, CDR1 is KGHDR, CDR2 SFDVKD. The CDR3 has 15 amino acids. V trimming: 4 bases; J trimming: 7 bases; junction bases outside the gene matches: 7. CDR3 residues: CATSDRDRVRNEQFF. The CDR3 DNA reads TGTGCCACCAGTGACCGGGACAGGGTCCGTAATGAGCAGTTCTTC.

There are a few counts of this clonotype. The J gene is TRBJ2-2, the V gene TRBV18, with D uncertain. The ends were cut back, 3 bases at V and 1 base at J, with 9 bases in the middle. This CDR3 is built from 15 residues. CDR1 and CDR2 from the germline V gene are KGHSH and LQKENI. DNA of the CDR3: TGTGCCAGCTCACCCCAGACATTGAACACCGGGGAGCTGTTTTTT. This sequence encodes CASSPQTLNTGELFF.

This clonotype was found a few times. J is TRBJ2-1 and V is TRBV9; D not resolved. The CDR3 is 15 residues long. V lost 0 bases to trimming and J lost 2 bases, with 9 bases between them. The germline gives CDR1 SGDLS, CDR2 YYNGEE. The CDR3: CASSVETVAYNEQFF. CDR3 bases: TGTGCCAGCAGCGTAGAAACAGTCGCCTACAATGAGCAGTTCTTC.

In this sample, this clonotype turned up many times. The chain links TRBV12-3 or TRBV12-4 to TRBJ2-5; no reliable D call. Between the trimmed V and J ends, which lost 6 bases and 6 bases, there was a span of 14 bases. The CDR3 is 13 residues long. CDR3: CASSPTVSKTQYF. The CDR3 DNA reads as TGTGCCAGCAGCCCGACCGTGTCCAAGACCCAGTACTTC.

This clonotype was counted between two and nine times. The chain has TRBV5-1 and TRBJ1-4; 7 bases fit TRBD1. The CDR3 extends over 14 amino acids. Losses at the gene ends were 3 bases for V and 3 bases for J; bases not matched to a gene: 2. Germline V gene data show CDR1 as SGHRS and CDR2 as YFSETQ. DNA of the CDR3: TGCGCCAGCAGCTCCGGGACAGCTAATGAAAAACTGTTTTTT. This translates into CASSSGTANEKLFF. Using reference TRBV5-1 and TRBJ1-4 for the parts outside the CDR3, the full variable domain is KAGVTQTPRYLIKTRGQQVTLSCSPISGHRSVSWYQQTPGQGLQFLFEYFSETQRNKGNFPGRFSGRQFSNSRSEMNVSTLELGDSALYLCASSSGTANEKLFFGSGTQLSVL.

This clonotype showed up just a few times. The V and J genes are TRBV20-1 and TRBJ2-1; 7 bases fit TRBD2. Germline loops: CDR1 DFQATT, CDR2 SNEGSKA (reference sequence). This CDR3 comprises 12 residues. Trimming at V came to 5 bases and at J to 10 bases, leaving 8 bases not matched to a gene. The CDR3 loop reads CSARRDYGEQFF. The CDR3 bases are TGCAGTGCTCGCCGGGACTATGGAGAGCAGTTCTTC.

This clonotype was counted a few times. The chain combines TRBV6-5 with TRBJ1-6; D uncertain. Per the germline V gene, CDR1 is MNHEY and CDR2 is SVGAGI. The CDR3 has 14 residues. Trimming took 3 bases from V and 7 from J, leaving 10 bases between them. The DNA of the CDR3 is TGTGCCAGCAGTTATGTCGATGAGAATTCACCCCTCCACTTT. This translates into CASSYVDENSPLHF.

This clonotype was counted between two and nine times. The chain recombines TRBV28 with TRBJ1-4; 9 positions match TRBD1. With V trimmed by 3 bases and J by 8 bases, 7 bases remained unmatched. The CDR3 is made up of 15 amino acids. The V gene's germline CDR1 is MDHEN and CDR2 SYDVKM. In DNA, the CDR3 is TGTGCCAGCAGTTTGGCGGGACAGGGAGGGGAAAAACTGTTTTTT. This codes for CASSLAGQGGEKLFF.

This clonotype was seen a handful of times. The chain combines TRBV12-3 or TRBV12-4 with TRBJ2-3; D may be TRBD1 or TRBD2 (5 bases each). The CDR3 totals 14 residues. V was shortened by 6 bases and J by 11 bases, with 21 bases between the two germline ends. The CDR3 nucleotides read TGTGCCAGCAGCTTGGTCTTGGGACCTCCGATGCAGTATTTT. Protein product: CASSLVLGPPMQYF.

In its sample, this clonotype was seen a few times. The CDR3, as DNA: TGTGCCAGCAGCGGGGACAACAATCAGCCCCAGCATTTT. Protein: CASSGDNNQPQHF. V usage is TRBV9 and J usage is TRBJ1-5, with a weak D call TRBD1 (6 bases). V lost 3 bases, J lost 3 bases, and 7 bases lay in between. Germline values: CDR1 SGDLS, CDR2 YYNGEE. The CDR3 sequence is 13 residues long.

The gene calls are TRBV5-4 and TRBJ2-5; D is unresolved. CDR1 is SGHNT, CDR2 YYREEE, per germline (reference sequence). This CDR3 is 13 amino acids long. The V and J ends lost 9 bases and 2 bases respectively, with 14 bases between them. The CDR3 DNA sequence: TGTGCCATGCAGACGGTCGGACAAGAGACCCAGTACTTC. Protein product: CAMQTVGQETQYF.

J is TRBJ2-1 and V is TRBV20-1; D gene uncertain. The CDR3 is 10 amino acids. Trimming took off 5 bases at V and 9 bases at J, with 8 bases between the two ends. Germline V CDR1 and CDR2: DFQATT, SNEGSKA (reference sequence). The CDR3 nucleotides are TGCAGTGCTCCTTCGGGTGAGCAGTTCTTC. This encodes CSAPSGEQFF.

This clonotype was detected a few times. The chain carries TRBV29-1 and TRBJ2-1; D remains ambiguous. This CDR3 has 10 residues. Germline V lookup: CDR1 SQVTM, CDR2 ANQGSEA. The germline V and J ends were trimmed by 3 bases and 8 bases, with 5 bases remaining between them. The CDR3 protein is CSVDGDEQFF. As DNA, the CDR3 is TGCAGCGTTGATGGCGATGAGCAGTTCTTC.

This clonotype occurred a few times. The CDR3 loop reads CASSSAPMETQYF. The CDR3 DNA reads TGTGCCAGCAGCTCCGCCCCAATGGAGACCCAGTACTTC. The chain links TRBV6-6 to TRBJ2-5; D call uncertain. The length of the CDR3 is 13 residues. V lost 6 bases and J 5 bases, leaving 13 bases between the germline ends. Germline CDR1 reads MNHNY; CDR2 reads SVGAGI (reference sequence).

This clonotype occurred a few times. The chain recombines TRBV20-1 with TRBJ2-3; D is possibly TRBD1 (5 bases). CDR1 is DFQATT, CDR2 SNEGSKA, per germline (reference sequence). The germline V and J ends were trimmed by 4 bases and 4 bases, with 27 bases remaining between them. This CDR3 is built from 18 residues. CDR3 amino acids: CSATPQNRFSHGADTQYF. The CDR3 DNA follows: TGCAGTGCTACCCCTCAGAACAGGTTCTCTCACGGCGCAGATACGCAGTATTTT.

This clonotype was detected a few times. The chain joins TRBV6-2 or TRBV6-3 to TRBJ2-5, with D possibly matching TRBD1 (5 bases). Germline assignment: CDR1 MNHEY and CDR2 SVGEGT. Deletions cut 7 bases from V and 3 bases from J, with 12 bases between. The length of the CDR3 is 13 residues. CDR3 in DNA: TGTGCCAGCACCCCCCTAGGGGAAGAGACCCAGTACTTC. This encodes CASTPLGEETQYF.